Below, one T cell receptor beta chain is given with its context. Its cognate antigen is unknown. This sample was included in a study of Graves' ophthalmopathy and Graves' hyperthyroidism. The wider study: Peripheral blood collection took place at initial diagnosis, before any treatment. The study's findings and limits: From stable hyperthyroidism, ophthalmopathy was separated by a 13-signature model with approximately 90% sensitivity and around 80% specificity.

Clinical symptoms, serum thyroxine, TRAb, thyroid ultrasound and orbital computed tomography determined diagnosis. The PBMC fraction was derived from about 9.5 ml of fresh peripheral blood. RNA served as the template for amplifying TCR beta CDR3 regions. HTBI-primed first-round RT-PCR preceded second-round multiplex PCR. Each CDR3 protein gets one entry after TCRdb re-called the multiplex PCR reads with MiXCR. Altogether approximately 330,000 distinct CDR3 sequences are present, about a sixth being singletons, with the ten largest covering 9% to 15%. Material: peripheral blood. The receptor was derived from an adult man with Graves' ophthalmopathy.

This chain's CDR3 is CASSSDWTEAFF. CDR3 sequence (DNA): TGTGCCAGCAGTTCCGACTGGACTGAAGCTTTCTTT. This chain joins TRBV2 and TRBJ1-1; D not resolved. Per germline, CDR1 SNHLY and CDR2 FYNNEI. The CDR3 spans 12 residues. V lost 5 bases and J lost 5, with 9 bases in between.